Below are 3 T cell receptor beta chains sequenced from a single sample in a study of blood T cell repertoires in COVID-19. Clones were sequenced by immunoSEQ multiplex PCR, and TCRdb holds only the in-frame ones, with some missing. The sample has tens of thousands of clones; 80% to 90% are singletons. Material: peripheral blood. These receptors all come from an older woman with active COVID-19.

This clone came up a few times. The DNA for the CDR3 is TGTGCTAGTGGTCTCCTACGGGGTGGGGACACTGAAGCTTTCTTT. This translates into CASGLLRGGDTEAFF. The chain links TRBV12-5 to TRBJ1-1; D not certain. CDR3 size: 15 residues. Germline CDR1 and CDR2: LGHNT and FRNRAP. V was cut by 5 bases and J by 3 bases, with 16 bases left in between.

In this sample, this clone turned up once. The chain links TRBV4-2 to TRBJ2-3, with D perhaps TRBD2 (6 bases). CDR1 LGHNA and CDR2 YNFKEQ come from the germline V gene. The CDR3 extends over 19 amino acids. Trimming pared 1 base from V and 0 bases from J, leaving 20 bases between. The CDR3 reads CASSQALAGPPPSTDTQYF. The CDR3 coding sequence is TGTGCCAGCAGCCAAGCTTTGGCGGGGCCGCCACCCAGCACAGATACGCAGTATTTT.

This chain connects TRBV5-6 to TRBJ1-6; D gene ambiguous. CDR1 and CDR2 (germline): SGHDT, YYEEEE. The V end lost 4 bases, the J end lost 7 bases, and 12 bases lay between the germline ends. CDR3 length: 14 residues. The CDR3 is CASSSAQLNSPLHF. CDR3 coding DNA: TGTGCCAGCAGCAGCGCGCAGCTCAATTCACCCCTCCACTTT.